These 5 T cell receptor beta chains originate from one sample sequenced in a study of shared clonotypes between healthy human individuals. The data were produced by immunoSEQ multiplex PCR, yet TCRdb's version contains in-frame clones alone and is incomplete. The sample has a few million clones, approximately 92% seen once. In the naive CD8 group, cells lacked CD45RO and were positively selected for CCR7, so terminally differentiated effector memory CD45RA+ cells were left out. The specimen was naive CD8+ T cells from PBMCs. The receptors derive from a man aged 18 to 30 in good health. Some clones in this sample may be carry-over from other donors' samples.

This chain joins TRBV9 and TRBJ2-2, with 12 positions matching TRBD2. Unmatched junction bases numbered 9, after V lost 1 base and J lost 5 bases. This CDR3 has 18 amino acids. The germline CDR1 and CDR2 sequences are SGDLS and YYNGEE. The CDR3 nucleotides are TGTGCCAGCAGCGTATTGCCTAGCGGGAGGGCGGGTACCGGGGAGCTGTTTTTT. It encodes CASSVLPSGRAGTGELFF.

The V and J genes are TRBV9 and TRBJ2-3; 9 bases are a match to TRBD1. Trimming took 4 bases from V and 5 from J; bases not matched to a gene: 11. Germline V gene lookup returns CDR1 SGDLS and CDR2 YYNGEE. The length of the CDR3 is 16 residues. CDR3 loop: CASSTPGQGGEDTQYF. The CDR3 DNA follows: TGTGCCAGCAGCACTCCGGGACAGGGAGGGGAAGATACGCAGTATTTT.

V gene TRBV7-8 combines with J gene TRBJ2-7, with TRBD2 identical over 10 bases. Germline assignment: CDR1 SGHVS and CDR2 FQNEAQ. V was clipped by 5 bases and J by 0 bases; unmatched bases: 10. This CDR3 spans 17 amino acids. The CDR3 sequence: CASSARLAGELSYEQYF. In DNA, the CDR3 is TGTGCCAGCAGCGCCCGACTAGCGGGCGAACTCTCCTACGAGCAGTACTTC.

This chain uses TRBV7-6 with TRBJ1-3, with D perhaps TRBD1 (5 bases). Germline V gene lookup returns CDR1 SGHVS and CDR2 FNYEAQ. The CDR3 has 19 amino acids. The V end lost 0 bases, the J end lost 0 bases, and 18 bases lay between the germline ends. The CDR3: CASSLAAAWGLSSGNTIYF. The CDR3 coding sequence is TGTGCCAGCAGCTTAGCGGCCGCTTGGGGACTGAGCTCTGGAAACACCATATATTTT. Full variable domain (missing parts from reference TRBV7-6 and TRBJ1-3): GAGVSQSPRYKVTKRGQDVALRCDPISGHVSLYWYRQALGQGPEFLTYFNYEAQQDKSGLPNDRFSAERPEGSISTLTIQRTEQRDSAMYRCASSLAAAWGLSSGNTIYFGEGSWLTVV.

This clone appeared once. V usage is TRBV11-2 and J usage is TRBJ2-5; D is unresolved. The CDR3 consists of 13 residues. The V gene lost 5 bases and the J gene lost 7 bases, with 14 bases spanning the gap. Germline CDR1 and CDR2: SGHAT and FQNNGV. CDR3 region: CASSLNPIGTQYF. Here the CDR3 DNA reads TGTGCCAGCAGCCTAAATCCCATCGGGACCCAGTACTTC.